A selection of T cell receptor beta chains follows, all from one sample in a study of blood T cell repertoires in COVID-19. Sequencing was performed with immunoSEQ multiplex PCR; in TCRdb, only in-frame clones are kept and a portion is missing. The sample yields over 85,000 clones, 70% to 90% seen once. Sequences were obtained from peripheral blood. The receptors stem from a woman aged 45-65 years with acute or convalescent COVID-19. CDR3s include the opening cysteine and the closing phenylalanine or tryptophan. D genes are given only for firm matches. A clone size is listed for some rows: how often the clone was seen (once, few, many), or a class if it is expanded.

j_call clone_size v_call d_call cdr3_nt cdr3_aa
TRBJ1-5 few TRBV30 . TGTGCCTGGAGTGGGGGCCGCAATCAGCCCCAGCATTTT CAWSGGRNQPQHF
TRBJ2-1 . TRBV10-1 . TGCGCCAGCAGTGGGATGGCGGGTGAGCAGTTCTTC CASSGMAGEQFF
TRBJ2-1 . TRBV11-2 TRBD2 TGTGCCAGCAGCTTAGTTCCCATATTAGCGGGAGGGAATGAGCAGTTCTTC CASSLVPILAGGNEQFF
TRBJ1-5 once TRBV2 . TGTGCCAGCAGGCGGGTGGAGCAACAGCCCCAGCATTTT CASRRVEQQPQHF
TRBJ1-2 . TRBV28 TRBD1 TGTGCCAGCAGTCCCGGGACAGACTATGGCTACACCTTC CASSPGTDYGYTF
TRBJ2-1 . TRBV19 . TGTGCCAGTAGTATAAACCGACTAGAACCCATTCTCAATGAGCAGTTCTTC CASSINRLEPILNEQFF
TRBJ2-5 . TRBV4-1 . TGCGCCAGCAGCCCTGACTCGGATAGAGAGACCCAGTACTTC CASSPDSDRETQYF
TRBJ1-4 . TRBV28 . TGTGCCAGCAGTTCGACGCGGGGGCCTAATGAAAAACTGTTTTTT CASSSTRGPNEKLFF
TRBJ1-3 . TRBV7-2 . TGTGCCAGCAGCTCACAGCTCTCTGGAAACACCATATATTTT CASSSQLSGNTIYF
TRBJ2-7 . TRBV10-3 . TGTGCCATCAGTGAGTCGGTCCGGGACAACTCCTACGAGCAGTACTTC CAISESVRDNSYEQYF
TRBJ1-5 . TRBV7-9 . TGTGCCAGCAGTCCTGGAGGGGCCAGGGTGGACAATCAGCCCCAGCATTTT CASSPGGARVDNQPQHF
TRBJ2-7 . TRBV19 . TGTGCCAGTAGTCTCCCGGGGCAGGGGAAAAGCGAGCAGTACTTC CASSLPGQGKSEQYF
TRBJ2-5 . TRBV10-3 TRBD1 TGTGCCATCAGTGAGCCGTGGGACAGGGGAGGGAAAGAGACCCAGTACTTC CAISEPWDRGGKETQYF
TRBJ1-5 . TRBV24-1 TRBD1 TGTGCCACCAGTGAGACAGGGTTCCAGCCCCAGCATTTT CATSETGFQPQHF
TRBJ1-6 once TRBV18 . TGTGCCAGCTCACCAGGTGACAATAATTCACCCCTCCACTTT CASSPGDNNSPLHF
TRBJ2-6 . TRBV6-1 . TGTGCCAGCAGTGACCCGCAGGTCTCTGGGGCCAACGTCCTGACTTTC CASSDPQVSGANVLTF
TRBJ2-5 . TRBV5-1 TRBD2 TGCGCCAGCAGCTTGGGGACTAGCGGGCTAGGGGCGGAGACCCAGTACTTC CASSLGTSGLGAETQYF
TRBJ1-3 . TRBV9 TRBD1 TGTGCCAGCAGCTCGGGACAGGCCTCTGGAAACACCATATATTTT CASSSGQASGNTIYF
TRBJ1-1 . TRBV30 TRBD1 TGTGCCTGGAGTCCAGGGGGACGGGAGAACACTGAAGCTTTCTTT CAWSPGGRENTEAFF
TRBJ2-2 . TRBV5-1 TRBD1 TGCGCCAGCAGCTTGGCTGGGGGACAGGGGGCAAAATTGGGCAGCACCGGGGAGCTGTTTTTT CASSLAGGQGAKLGSTGELFF
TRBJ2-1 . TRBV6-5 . TGTGCCAGCAGTTACTCGGACAGCAGCTCCTACAATGAGCAGTTCTTC CASSYSDSSSYNEQFF
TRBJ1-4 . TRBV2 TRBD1 TGTGCCAGCCGCCGGGACAGACATAATGAAAAACTGTTTTTT CASRRDRHNEKLFF